This T cell receptor beta chain was retrieved from a study of T cell repertoires in cytomegalovirus infection. TCRdb re-called the reads with MiXCR, one entry per CDR3 protein. The data contain approximately 100,000 distinct CDR3 sequences, approximately 45% of them seen just once; the ten biggest clones take up about 76%. This clonotype showed up just a few times. Antigen unknown. The CDR3 is 15 residues long. V lost 10 bases and J 0 bases, leaving 18 bases between the germline ends. The TCR was taken from a human donor in good health (CMV status not recorded). Some clones in this sample may be carry-over from other donors' samples. The chain uses TRBV12-3 or TRBV12-4 and TRBJ1-1; perhaps TRBD1 as D (5 bases). This specimen was CD8+ T cells from cultured PBMCs, taken from culture after CMV antigen stimulation. The CDR3 loop is CAIADMTGVNTEAFF. CDR3 in DNA: TGTGCCATCGCTGATATGACGGGGGTGAACACTGAAGCTTTCTTT.